The rows below give T cell receptor beta chains drawn from one sample of a study of blood T cell repertoires in COVID-19. Clones were read by immunoSEQ multiplex PCR, and TCRdb kept only the in-frame ones, dropping some. The sample includes 120,000 to 150,000 clones, roughly 79% of them seen just once. Sequencing input: peripheral blood. These receptors all stem from a human donor with acute or convalescent COVID-19. The donor label of this sample is uncertain. Both conserved end residues are part of each CDR3. Fields, in order: V gene, D gene, J gene, clone size, CDR3 protein, CDR3 DNA. The D gene is left open where the match is weak. Clone size, where shown, is once, few, many, or a class for clones that have expanded.

TRBV28	NA	TRBJ1-6	NA	CASSLRWSPLHF	TGTGCCAGCAGTTTGAGGTGGTCACCCCTCCACTTT
TRBV20-1	NA	TRBJ2-4	NA	CSASSQNIQYF	TGCAGTGCTAGCTCTCAAAACATTCAGTACTTC
TRBV7-8	TRBD2	TRBJ2-5	NA	CASSPLTLAGGEETQYF	TGTGCCAGCAGCCCCCTAACGCTAGCGGGGGGCGAGGAGACCCAGTACTTC
TRBV30	NA	TRBJ2-5	NA	CAWSVGVETQYF	TGTGCCTGGAGTGTAGGGGTTGAGACCCAGTACTTC
TRBV7-9	NA	TRBJ2-7	NA	CASSLVPGAPYEQYF	TGTGCCAGCAGCTTAGTCCCAGGGGCTCCCTACGAGCAGTACTTC
TRBV7-9	NA	TRBJ1-4	many	CASSFRDSDTGEKLFF	TGTGCCAGCAGCTTTAGAGACAGCGACACTGGGGAAAAACTGTTTTTT
TRBV9	TRBD2	TRBJ2-2	once	CASSVGGSELFF	TGTGCCAGCAGCGTGGGAGGGTCGGAGCTGTTTTTT
TRBV6-5	TRBD1	TRBJ1-1	NA	CASSYLARGVTEAFF	TGTGCCAGCAGTTACTTGGCCAGGGGGGTCACTGAAGCTTTCTTT
TRBV14	TRBD1	TRBJ2-7	NA	CASSQPGTGGYEQYF	TGTGCCAGCAGCCAGCCCGGGACAGGGGGTTACGAGCAGTACTTC
TRBV9	NA	TRBJ2-1	once	CASSGQENEQFF	TGTGCCAGCAGCGGACAGGAAAATGAGCAGTTCTTC
TRBV12-3/TRBV12-4	NA	TRBJ1-2	NA	CASSLRQGHGYTF	TGTGCCAGCAGTTTAAGGCAGGGTCATGGCTACACCTTC
TRBV18	TRBD1	TRBJ1-3	NA	CASSATGDRGPGNTIYF	TGTGCCAGCTCGGCAACAGGCGACAGGGGGCCTGGAAACACCATATATTTT
TRBV6-5	TRBD1	TRBJ1-1	NA	CASSRTGDNTEAFF	TGTGCCAGCAGTCGGACAGGCGATAACACTGAAGCTTTCTTT
TRBV5-1	TRBD2	TRBJ2-2	NA	CASSFKPLAGATGELFF	TGCGCCAGCAGCTTTAAACCCCTAGCGGGGGCCACCGGGGAGCTGTTTTTT
TRBV19	TRBD1	TRBJ1-2	once	CASSIGTGDRYTF	TGTGCCAGTAGTATTGGGACAGGGGATCGCTACACCTTC
TRBV5-8	NA	TRBJ1-2	NA	CASSWGGANYGYTF	TGTGCCAGCAGCTGGGGGGGCGCTAACTATGGCTACACCTTC
TRBV5-4	NA	TRBJ2-7	NA	CASSSSWGGQGEQYF	TGTGCCAGCAGCTCCTCCTGGGGGGGCCAAGGCGAGCAGTACTTC
TRBV29-1	NA	TRBJ1-2	few	CSVGGDGYGYTF	TGCAGCGTTGGGGGAGATGGATATGGCTACACCTTC
TRBV19	TRBD1	TRBJ1-3	NA	CASSMDRGGNTIYF	TGTGCCAGTAGTATGGACAGGGGCGGAAACACCATATATTTT
TRBV4-1	TRBD2	TRBJ2-1	NA	CASSPGLAGANEQFF	TGCGCCAGCAGCCCGGGACTAGCGGGGGCCAATGAGCAGTTCTTC
TRBV6-6	TRBD1	TRBJ1-1	NA	CASSLTGDGTEAFF	TGTGCCAGCAGTTTGACAGGGGATGGAACTGAAGCTTTCTTT
TRBV10-3	TRBD2	TRBJ2-3	NA	CATLGGGSDTQYF	TGTGCCACCCTGGGGGGGGGTTCAGATACGCAGTATTTT
TRBV6-2/TRBV6-3	NA	TRBJ2-5	NA	CASSPLGTSVQETQYF	TGTGCCAGCAGCCCCTTGGGGACTTCAGTACAAGAGACCCAGTACTTC
TRBV7-9	NA	TRBJ1-5	NA	CASGDISNQPQHF	TGTGCCAGCGGCGACATTAGCAATCAGCCCCAGCATTTT
TRBV27	TRBD1	TRBJ2-5	NA	CASSPVDRAQETQYF	TGTGCCAGCAGTCCGGTGGACAGGGCCCAAGAGACCCAGTACTTC
TRBV2	NA	TRBJ2-5	once	CAGSSGSETQYF	TGTGCCGGCTCGTCAGGGTCGGAGACCCAGTACTTC
TRBV18	TRBD1	TRBJ1-2	NA	CASSPPDRGLYGYTF	TGTGCCAGCTCACCACCTGACAGGGGCCTCTATGGCTACACCTTC
TRBV10-3	TRBD1	TRBJ1-5	NA	CAISESGQGISSNQPQHF	TGTGCCATCAGTGAGTCGGGACAGGGGATATCGAGCAATCAGCCCCAGCATTTT
TRBV19	NA	TRBJ1-1	NA	CASIHLRGTEAFF	TGTGCCAGTATCCACTTAAGAGGCACTGAAGCTTTCTTT
TRBV2	NA	TRBJ2-6	NA	CASSELWGGGNSGANVLTF	TGTGCCAGCAGTGAATTGTGGGGAGGGGGGAACTCTGGGGCCAACGTCCTGACTTTC
TRBV7-2	TRBD2	TRBJ2-5	NA	CASSPRWTSGEETQYF	TGTGCCAGCAGCCCCCGCTGGACTAGCGGGGAAGAGACCCAGTACTTC
TRBV10-2	NA	TRBJ2-7	NA	CASSEGRGYYEQYF	TGCGCCAGCAGTGAAGGCAGGGGCTACTACGAGCAGTACTTC
TRBV9	NA	TRBJ1-1	NA	CASSVVDLGGTEAFF	TGTGCCAGCAGCGTAGTGGACTTAGGGGGCACTGAAGCTTTCTTT
TRBV6-5	NA	TRBJ1-1	NA	CASSYPLNTEAFF	TGTGCCAGCAGTTACCCCTTGAACACTGAAGCTTTCTTT
TRBV7-6	NA	TRBJ1-3	NA	CASISTTGNTIYF	TGTGCCAGCATCTCCACGACAGGAAACACCATATATTTT
TRBV29-1	NA	TRBJ1-2	NA	CSVRAGADYGYTF	TGCAGCGTCCGTGCAGGGGCTGACTATGGCTACACCTTC
TRBV7-9	TRBD1	TRBJ2-1	NA	CASSPQGARGSYNEQFF	TGTGCCAGCAGCCCGCAGGGGGCGCGGGGCTCCTACAATGAGCAGTTCTTC
TRBV9	NA	TRBJ2-1	NA	CASSVEPSSYNEQFF	TGTGCCAGCAGCGTAGAACCTAGCTCCTACAATGAGCAGTTCTTC
TRBV18	TRBD1	TRBJ1-5	NA	CASSPTGTVNQPQHF	TGTGCCAGCTCACCAACTGGGACAGTAAATCAGCCCCAGCATTTT
TRBV9	NA	TRBJ1-1	NA	CASSLEGGMNTEAFF	TGTGCCAGCAGCCTAGAGGGGGGGATGAACACTGAAGCTTTCTTT
TRBV7-9	NA	TRBJ1-2	NA	CASSSGFYGYTF	TGTGCCAGCAGCTCGGGATTTTATGGCTACACCTTC
TRBV10-1	NA	TRBJ2-3	NA	CASSEGGSTDTQYF	TGCGCCAGCAGTGAAGGAGGGTCCACAGATACGCAGTATTTT
TRBV6-2/TRBV6-3	TRBD1	TRBJ1-2	NA	CASSFSGTGEDYGYTF	TGTGCCAGCAGTTTCTCCGGGACAGGGGAGGACTATGGCTACACCTTC
TRBV6-5	TRBD2	TRBJ2-7	once	CASSYYGGEEQYF	TGTGCCAGCAGTTACTACGGGGGGGAGGAGCAGTACTTC
TRBV11-2	NA	TRBJ1-2	NA	CASSPNPAGPNYGYTF	TGTGCCAGCAGCCCGAACCCAGCTGGGCCTAACTATGGCTACACCTTC
TRBV19	NA	TRBJ1-2	NA	CASSIEEGNYGYTF	TGTGCCAGTAGTATAGAGGAGGGAAACTATGGCTACACCTTC
TRBV19	NA	TRBJ1-5	once	CASSQTGYQPQHF	TGTGCCAGTAGTCAGACAGGCTATCAGCCCCAGCATTTT
TRBV3-1/TRBV3-2	NA	TRBJ1-1	once	CASSLAGSFTEAFF	TGTGCCAGCAGCCTCGCCGGGAGTTTCACTGAAGCTTTCTTT
TRBV24-1	NA	TRBJ1-2	NA	CATSDSSPDSFSMWDTF	TGTGCCACCAGTGATTCTTCACCGGACAGCTTTTCTATGTGGGACACCTTC
TRBV7-8	NA	TRBJ1-1	once	CASSLVSRGSEAFF	TGTGCCAGCAGCTTAGTCTCCAGGGGTTCTGAAGCTTTCTTT
TRBV7-9	NA	TRBJ2-7	NA	CASSPRTIPYEQYF	TGTGCCAGCAGCCCCCGGACAATTCCCTACGAGCAGTACTTC
TRBV2	NA	TRBJ1-5	NA	CASSEAYSNQPQHF	TGTGCCAGCAGTGAAGCCTACAGCAATCAGCCCCAGCATTTT
TRBV14	NA	TRBJ1-2	NA	CASSLSDYGYTF	TGTGCCAGCAGCCTTAGTGATTATGGCTACACCTTC
TRBV30	NA	TRBJ2-1	NA	CAWGLTGLNEQFF	TGTGCCTGGGGATTGACAGGCCTCAATGAGCAGTTCTTC
TRBV6-6	NA	TRBJ1-1	NA	CASNWRGTNTEAFF	TGTGCCAGCAACTGGCGGGGGACTAACACTGAAGCTTTCTTT
TRBV20-1	NA	TRBJ2-1	NA	CSADRDNEQFF	TGCAGTGCTGACCGGGACAATGAGCAGTTCTTC
TRBV21-1	NA	TRBJ2-2	once	CAQALPGTGELFF	TGTGCTCAGGCACTGCCAGGCACCGGGGAGCTGTTTTTT
TRBV6-5	TRBD1	TRBJ1-4	NA	CASSRRDSHEKLFF	TGTGCCAGCAGTCGCCGGGACAGCCATGAAAAACTGTTTTTT
TRBV11-2	TRBD2	TRBJ2-3	NA	CASSSELQGLAGYTDTQYF	TGTGCCAGCAGCTCCGAACTGCAGGGACTAGCGGGTTACACAGATACGCAGTATTTT